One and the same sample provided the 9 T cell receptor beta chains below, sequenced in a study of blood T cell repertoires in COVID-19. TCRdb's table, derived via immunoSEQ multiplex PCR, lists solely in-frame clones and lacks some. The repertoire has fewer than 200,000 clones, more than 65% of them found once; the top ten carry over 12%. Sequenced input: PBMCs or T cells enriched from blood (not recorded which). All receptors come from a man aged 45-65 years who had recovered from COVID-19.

The CDR3 reads CASSLGASGFTDTQYF. In DNA, the CDR3 is TGTGCCAGCAGCTTAGGGGCTAGCGGGTTCACAGATACGCAGTATTTT. The rearrangement uses TRBV7-9 and TRBJ2-3; TRBD2 agrees at 8 bases. The CDR3 covers 16 residues. V shed 1 base, J shed 2 bases, and the junction held 5 bases outside the gene matches. Per the germline V gene, CDR1 is SEHNR and CDR2 is FQNEAQ (reference sequence).

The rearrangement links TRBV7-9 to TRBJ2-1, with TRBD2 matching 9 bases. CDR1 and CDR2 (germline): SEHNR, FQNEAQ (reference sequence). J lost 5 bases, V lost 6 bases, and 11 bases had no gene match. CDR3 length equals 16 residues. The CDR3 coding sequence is TGTGCCAGCAGATCCTGGGCGGGGGGGCAGGACAATGAGCAGTTCTTC. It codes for CASRSWAGGQDNEQFF.

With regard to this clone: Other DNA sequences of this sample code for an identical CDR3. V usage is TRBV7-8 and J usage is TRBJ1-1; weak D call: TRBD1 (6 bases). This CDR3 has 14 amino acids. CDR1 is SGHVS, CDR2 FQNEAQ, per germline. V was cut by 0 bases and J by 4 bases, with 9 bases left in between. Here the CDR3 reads CASSLAQGSTEAFF. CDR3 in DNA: TGTGCCAGCAGCTTAGCGCAGGGGAGCACTGAAGCTTTCTTT.

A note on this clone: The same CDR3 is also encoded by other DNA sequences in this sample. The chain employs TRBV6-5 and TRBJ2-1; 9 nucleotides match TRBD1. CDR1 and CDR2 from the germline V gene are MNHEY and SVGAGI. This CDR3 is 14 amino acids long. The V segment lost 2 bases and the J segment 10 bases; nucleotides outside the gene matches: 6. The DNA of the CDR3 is TGTGCCAGCAGTTACACGGGACAGGGAGCCGAGCAGTTCTTC. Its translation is CASSYTGQGAEQFF.

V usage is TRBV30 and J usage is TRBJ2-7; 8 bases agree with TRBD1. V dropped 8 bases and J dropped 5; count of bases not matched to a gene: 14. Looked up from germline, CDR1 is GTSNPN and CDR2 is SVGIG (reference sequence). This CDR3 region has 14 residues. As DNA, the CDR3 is TGTGCCCTGCAGGACAGGGTTTTTGGGGACGAGCAGTACTTC. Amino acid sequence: CALQDRVFGDEQYF.

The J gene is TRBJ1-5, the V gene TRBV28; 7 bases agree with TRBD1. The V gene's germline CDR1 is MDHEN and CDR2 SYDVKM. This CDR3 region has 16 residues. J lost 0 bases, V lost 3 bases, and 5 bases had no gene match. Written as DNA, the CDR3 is TGTGCCAGCAGTTTTAGACAGGGTGGTAGCAATCAGCCCCAGCATTTT. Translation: CASSFRQGGSNQPQHF. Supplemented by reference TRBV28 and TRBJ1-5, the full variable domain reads DVKVTQSSRYLVKRTGEKVFLECVQDMDHENMFWYRQDPGLGLRLIYFSYDVKMKEKGDIPEGYSVSREKKERFSLILESASTNQTSMYLCASSFRQGGSNQPQHFGDGTRLSIL.

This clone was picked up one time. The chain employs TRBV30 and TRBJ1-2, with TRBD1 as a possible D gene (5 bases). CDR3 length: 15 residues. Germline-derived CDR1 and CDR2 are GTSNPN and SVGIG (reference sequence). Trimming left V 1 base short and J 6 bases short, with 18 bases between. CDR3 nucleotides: TGTGCCTGGAGTGCACTCGGGGGAGCGGTGGATGGCTACACCTTC. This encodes CAWSALGGAVDGYTF.

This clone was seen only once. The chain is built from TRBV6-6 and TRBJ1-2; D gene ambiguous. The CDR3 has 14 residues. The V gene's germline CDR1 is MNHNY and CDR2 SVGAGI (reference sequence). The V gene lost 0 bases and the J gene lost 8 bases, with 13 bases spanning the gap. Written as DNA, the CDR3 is TGTGCCAGCAGTTACTCGAACGGTGCTCTAGGCTACACCTTC. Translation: CASSYSNGALGYTF.

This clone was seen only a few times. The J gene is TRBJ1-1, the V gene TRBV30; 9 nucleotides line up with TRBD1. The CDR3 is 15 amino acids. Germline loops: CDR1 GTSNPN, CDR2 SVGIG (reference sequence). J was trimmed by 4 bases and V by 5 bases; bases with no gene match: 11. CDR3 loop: CAWGTGQGESTEAFF. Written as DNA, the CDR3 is TGTGCCTGGGGAACGGGACAGGGCGAAAGCACTGAAGCTTTCTTT.